The 3 T cell receptor beta chains below come from one sample, sequenced in a study of early T cells in non-severe SARS-CoV-2 infection. In TCRdb, the 5' RACE reads were re-called with MiXCR into one record per CDR3 protein. This sample has some 73,000 distinct CDR3 sequences; about 12% occur once, and the top ten carry 3.4%. Sequencing was performed on whole blood. The receptors derive from an adult who was a healthcare worker with PCR-confirmed SARS-CoV-2 infection or an uninfected control (not recorded which).

This clonotype was recorded at least ten times. The CDR3 protein is CASSYGVRTNLGNEQFF. CDR3 coding DNA: TGTGCCAGCAGTTACGGGGTTAGGACCAACTTAGGGAATGAGCAGTTCTTC. The rearrangement links TRBV6-2 or TRBV6-3 to TRBJ2-1; D call uncertain. Trimming removed 2 bases at V and 7 bases at J, with 21 bases between. CDR1 is MNHEY, CDR2 SVGEGT, per germline. The CDR3 runs 17 residues.

This clonotype was seen a few times. The rearrangement links TRBV10-3 to TRBJ2-5; possibly TRBD1 for D (5 bases). Trimming shortened V by 3 bases and J by 5 bases, and 16 bases separated the two germline ends. CDR1 is ENHRY and CDR2 is SYGVKD in the germline V gene. This CDR3 region has 15 residues. The CDR3 DNA follows: TGTGCCATCAGTGACCAGGCAGGGCCTTCGGAGACCCAGTACTTC. This encodes CAISDQAGPSETQYF.

This clonotype has a count of ten or more. The V call is TRBV12-3 or TRBV12-4, the J call TRBJ1-2; D is unresolved. The V end lost 1 base, the J end lost 7 bases, and 10 bases lay between the germline ends. The CDR3 spans 13 residues. The CDR3 nucleotides are TGTGCCAGCAGTTTAGTGGCAGCCGGTGGCTACACCTTC. Protein: CASSLVAAGGYTF.